This T cell receptor (beta chain) comes out of a study of OX40 agonist ivuxolimab in advanced cancers. The data were produced by immunoSEQ multiplex PCR, yet TCRdb's version contains in-frame clones alone and is incomplete. The data hold tens of thousands of clones, with 80% to 90% observed a single time. The germline gives CDR1 SGHVS, CDR2 FNYEAQ. There are 16 residues in the CDR3. V was clipped by 7 bases and J by 6 bases; unmatched bases: 17. The starting material was CD4+ or CD8+ T cells sorted from blood, obtained in a trial of the OX40 agonist ivuxolimab. The chain employs TRBV7-6 and TRBJ2-7, with 8 bases identical to TRBD2. This receptor was taken from an adult with an advanced solid tumor such as melanoma, head and neck, liver or kidney cancer. The CDR3, as DNA: TGTGCCAGCATGCCAAGCGGGAGTCTTTATCCGACCGAGCAGTACTTC. Translated, it gives CASMPSGSLYPTEQYF.